Detailed here is one TCR beta chain. The sample originates from a study of blood T cell repertoires in COVID-19. About the study: Sources were T cells, B-cell-depleted T cells, or PBMCs; the material itself was cDNA or gDNA.

In terms of age and location, participants ranged from roughly 18 to 100 years and lived in 24 US areas. V was trimmed by 3 bases and J by 4 bases, leaving 6 bases between them. Per the germline V gene, CDR1 is KGHSH and CDR2 is LQKENI. This CDR3 spans 12 amino acids. Assay: immunoSEQ multiplex PCR; the TCRdb copy retains only in-frame clones and omits some. This sample has roughly 200,000 clones; 86% occur once, and the top ten carry around 3.5%. The chain is built from TRBV18 and TRBJ1-2; D unresolved. The receptor's source is a woman between 35 and 50 years old with acute COVID-19. What was sequenced was PBMCs or T cells enriched from blood (not recorded which). This CDR3 reads CASSPNSYGYTF. The CDR3 nucleotides read TGTGCCAGCTCACCGAACAGCTATGGCTACACCTTC.